This TCR beta chain is drawn from a study of radiotherapy plus CTLA-4 blockade in lung cancer. Background on the study: Disease control was achieved by roughly 32% of patients, and objective responses by about 19%.

Unmatched junction bases numbered 8, after V lost 6 bases and J lost 6 bases. The germline CDR1 and CDR2 sequences are SGHNT and YENEEA. The CDR3 runs 15 residues. Notes on this clone: Its antigen is not identified.

Patients in the study, people with chemo-refractory metastatic non-small-cell lung cancer, received focal radiation plus ipilimumab CTLA-4 blockade. The repertoire was sequenced with immunoSEQ multiplex PCR; TCRdb's copy has only in-frame clones and lacks some. The sample consists of about 59,000 clones, approximately 65% of them appearing once. The study, taken as a whole, reports: Tumor-derived TCR clones expanded in blood after radiotherapy plus ipilimumab. The best prediction of response reportedly came from early blood T cell clone dynamics, with interferon-beta.

J is TRBJ2-1 and V is TRBV11-3, with 10 bases fitting TRBD2. The TCR originated in a human donor with non-small cell lung cancer whose response to radiotherapy plus ipilimumab could not be evaluated. Sequences were derived from peripheral blood, sampled from a patient treated with radiotherapy plus ipilimumab. Here the CDR3 DNA reads TGTGCCAGCAGTTGGTCTAGCGGGAGTGGCAATGAGCAGTTCTTC. It codes for CASSWSSGSGNEQFF. Full variable domain (rest looked up from reference TRBV11-3 and TRBJ2-1): EAGVVQSPRYKIIEKKQPVAFWCNPISGHNTLYWYLQNLGQGPELLIRYENEEAVDDSQLPKDRFSAERLKGVDSTLKIQPAELGDSAVYLCASSWSSGSGNEQFFGPGTRLTVL.